This TCR beta chain was recorded in a study of T cells in Graves' hyperthyroidism and ophthalmopathy. Study-level points and caveats: Onset of ophthalmopathy came a median approximately 6.8 months after the model predicted it.

This clonotype was detected many times. Its target is not known. TCR beta CDR3 regions were amplified from RNA. A first-round RT-PCR of the TCR CDR3 used the HTBI primer set. TCRdb used MiXCR to reprocess the multiplex PCR reads, holding one entry per CDR3 protein. Here the sample spans approximately 590,000 distinct CDR3 sequences, 15% to 18% being singletons. The sequence came from a woman in her twenties or thirties with Graves' hyperthyroidism. Sequencing used blood.

This chain's CDR3 is CASSLRLNNEQFF. The CDR3 DNA reads as TGTGCCAGCAGCCTCCGGCTGAACAATGAGCAGTTCTTC. The rearrangement uses TRBV11-3 and TRBJ2-1; D gene unclear. V lost 5 bases to trimming and J lost 5 bases, with 10 bases between them. CDR1 and CDR2 from the germline V gene are SGHNT and YENEEA. CDR3 size: 13 residues.